This record looks at one T cell receptor beta chain sequence and its context. Looked up from germline, CDR1 is LNHDA and CDR2 is SQIVND (reference sequence). This CDR3 region has 17 residues. J gave up 11 bases and V 10 bases, and 23 bases lay outside the gene matches. The record originates from a study of blood T cell repertoires in COVID-19. Background on the study: The United States, Italy and Spain provided the acute and convalescent COVID-19 samples.

Original processing methods: Amplified reference gene primers provided the basis for estimating nucleated cell counts. Produced via immunoSEQ multiplex PCR; TCRdb's table is partial and in-frame only. V, J and clone size derive from that table, while D and trimming were established from the DNA sequence. Here the sample spans 10,000 to 15,000 clones, just under 80% being singletons. Sequencing was carried out using peripheral blood. This TCR came from a human donor in a cohort sampled during active COVID-19. The chain joins TRBV19 to TRBJ1-4; 9 nucleotides agree with TRBD1. The CDR3 loop reads CATARDRERNPLGKLFF. CDR3 DNA sequence: TGTGCCACCGCCCGGGACAGGGAAAGGAATCCCCTTGGGAAACTGTTTTTT.